Below, one TCR beta chain is given with its context. The antigen remains undetermined. The record originates from a study of identical twins. TCRdb reprocessed the 5' RACE reads via MiXCR and lists one record per CDR3 protein. The data contain 400,000 or so distinct CDR3 sequences, roughly 10% of them singletons. Whole-study findings and limits: Out-of-frame alpha sequences common to twins exhibited an excess of low generation probability.

The CDR3 extends over 11 amino acids. Trimming took off 5 bases at V and 8 bases at J, with 9 bases between the two ends. Germline CDR1 and CDR2: SGHAT and FQNNGV. The sequence derives from a woman aged 50 to 60 in good health. Sequenced input: naive T cells sorted from blood. This sequence joins TRBV11-2 and TRBJ1-2; D is undetermined. This CDR3 is CASSGDGGYTF. The CDR3, as DNA: TGTGCCAGCAGCGGGGATGGGGGCTACACCTTC. Filled out from reference TRBV11-2 and TRBJ1-2, the complete variable domain reads EAGVAQSPRYKIIEKRQSVAFWCNPISGHATLYWYQQILGQGPKLLIQFQNNGVVDDSQLPKDRFSAERLKGVDSTLKIQPAKLEDSAVYLCASSGDGGYTFGSGTRLTVV.